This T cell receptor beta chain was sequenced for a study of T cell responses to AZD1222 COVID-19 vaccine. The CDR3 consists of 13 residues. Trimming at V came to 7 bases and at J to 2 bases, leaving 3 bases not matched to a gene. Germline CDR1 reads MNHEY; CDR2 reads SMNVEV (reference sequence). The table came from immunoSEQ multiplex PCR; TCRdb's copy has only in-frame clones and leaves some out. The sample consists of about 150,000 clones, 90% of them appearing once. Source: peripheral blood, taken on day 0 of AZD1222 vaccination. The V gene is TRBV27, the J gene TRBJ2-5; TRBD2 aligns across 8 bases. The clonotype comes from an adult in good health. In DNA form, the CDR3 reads TGTGCCAGCAAGACTAGCGCACAAGAGACCCAGTACTTC. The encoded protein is CASKTSAQETQYF.